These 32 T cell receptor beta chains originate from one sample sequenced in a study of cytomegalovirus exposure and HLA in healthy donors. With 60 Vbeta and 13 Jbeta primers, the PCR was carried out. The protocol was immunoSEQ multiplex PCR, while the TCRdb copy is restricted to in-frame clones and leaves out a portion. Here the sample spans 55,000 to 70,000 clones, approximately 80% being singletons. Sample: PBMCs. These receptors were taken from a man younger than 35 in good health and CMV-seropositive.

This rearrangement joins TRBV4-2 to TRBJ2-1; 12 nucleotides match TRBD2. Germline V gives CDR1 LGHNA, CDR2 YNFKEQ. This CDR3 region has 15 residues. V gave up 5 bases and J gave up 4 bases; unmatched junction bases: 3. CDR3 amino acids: CASSGGTSGYNEQFF. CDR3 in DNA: TGTGCCAGCAGCGGCGGGACTAGCGGGTACAATGAGCAGTTCTTC.

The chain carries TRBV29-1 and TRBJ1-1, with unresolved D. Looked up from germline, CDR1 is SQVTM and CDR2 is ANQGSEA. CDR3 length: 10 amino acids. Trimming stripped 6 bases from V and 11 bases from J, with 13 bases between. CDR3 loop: CSVHQDWAFF. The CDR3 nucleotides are TGCAGCGTCCACCAGGACTGGGCTTTCTTT. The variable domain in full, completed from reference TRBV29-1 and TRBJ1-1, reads SAVISQKPSRDICQRGTSLTIQCQVDSQVTMMFWYRQQPGQSLTLIATANQGSEATYESGFVIDKFPISRPNLTFSTLTVSNMSPEDSSIYLCSVHQDWAFFGQGTRLTVV.

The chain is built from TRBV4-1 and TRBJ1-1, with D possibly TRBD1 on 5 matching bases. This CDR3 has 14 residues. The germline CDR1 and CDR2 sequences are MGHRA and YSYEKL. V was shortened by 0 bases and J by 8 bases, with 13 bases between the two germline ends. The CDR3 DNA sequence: TGCGCCAGCAGCCAAGAGGGGGGTTCGGCAGAAGCTTTCTTT. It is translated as CASSQEGGSAEAFF.

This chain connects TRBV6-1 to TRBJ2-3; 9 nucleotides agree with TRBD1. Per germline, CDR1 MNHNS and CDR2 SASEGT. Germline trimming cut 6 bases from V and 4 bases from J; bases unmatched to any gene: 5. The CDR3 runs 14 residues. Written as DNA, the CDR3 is TGTGCCAGCAGATCGGACAGGGGTCCAGATACGCAGTATTTT. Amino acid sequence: CASRSDRGPDTQYF.

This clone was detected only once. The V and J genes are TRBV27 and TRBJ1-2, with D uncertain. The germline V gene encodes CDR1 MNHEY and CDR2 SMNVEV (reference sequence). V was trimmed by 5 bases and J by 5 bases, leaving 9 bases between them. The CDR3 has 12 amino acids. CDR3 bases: TGTGCCAGCAGTGGCGGGGAATATGGCTACACCTTC. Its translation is CASSGGEYGYTF.

The CDR3 coding sequence is TGTGCCAGCAGCCTCCGGGACATATCTGGAAACACCATATATTTT. It encodes CASSLRDISGNTIYF. V and J are TRBV28 and TRBJ1-3; D may be TRBD1 (6 bases). The V end lost 6 bases, the J end lost 1 base, and 13 bases lay between the germline ends. The length of the CDR3 is 15 residues. The germline V gene encodes CDR1 MDHEN and CDR2 SYDVKM.

CDR3 sequence: CASSNRQGRGTQHF. For the CDR3, the DNA is TGTGCCAGTAGTAACCGACAGGGCCGGGGGACCCAGCATTTT. The chain carries TRBV19 and TRBJ1-5, with 7 bases matching TRBD1. This CDR3 is built from 14 residues. V was clipped by 4 bases and J by 11 bases; unmatched bases: 11. The germline gives CDR1 LNHDA, CDR2 SQIVND (reference sequence).

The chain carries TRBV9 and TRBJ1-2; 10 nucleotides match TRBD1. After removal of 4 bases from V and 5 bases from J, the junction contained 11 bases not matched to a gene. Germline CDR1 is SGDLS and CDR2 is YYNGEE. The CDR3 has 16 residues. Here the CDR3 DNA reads TGTGCCAGCAGCCAACCGGGACAGGGGCCCCAATATGGCTACACCTTC. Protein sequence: CASSQPGQGPQYGYTF. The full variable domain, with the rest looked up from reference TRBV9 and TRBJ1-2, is DSGVTQTPKHLITATGQRVTLRCSPRSGDLSVYWYQQSLDQGLQFLIQYYNGEERAKGNILERFSAQQFPDLHSELNLSSLELGDSALYFCASSQPGQGPQYGYTFGSGTRLTVV.

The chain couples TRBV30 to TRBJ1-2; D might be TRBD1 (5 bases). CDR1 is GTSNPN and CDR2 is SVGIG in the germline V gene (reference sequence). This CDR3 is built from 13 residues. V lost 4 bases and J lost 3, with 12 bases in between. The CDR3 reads CAWILDTDYGYTF. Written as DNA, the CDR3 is TGTGCCTGGATCCTGGACACCGACTATGGCTACACCTTC. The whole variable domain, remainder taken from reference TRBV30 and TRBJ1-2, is SQTIHQWPATLVQPVGSPLSLECTVEGTSNPNLYWYRQAAGRGLQLLFYSVGIGQISSEVPQNLSASRPQDRQFILSSKKLLLSDSGFYLCAWILDTDYGYTFGSGTRLTVV.

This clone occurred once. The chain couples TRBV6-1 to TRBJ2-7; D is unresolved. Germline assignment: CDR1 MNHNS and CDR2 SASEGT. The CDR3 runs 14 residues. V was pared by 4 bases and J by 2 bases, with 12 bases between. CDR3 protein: CASSVRGKAYEQYF. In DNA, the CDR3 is TGTGCCAGCAGTGTTCGAGGAAAAGCCTACGAGCAGTACTTC.

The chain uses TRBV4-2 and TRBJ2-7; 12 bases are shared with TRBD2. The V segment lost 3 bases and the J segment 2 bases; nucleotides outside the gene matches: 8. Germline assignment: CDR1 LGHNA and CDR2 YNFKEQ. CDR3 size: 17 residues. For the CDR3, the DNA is TGTGCCAGCAGCCAGCCTCCTAGCGGGAGGGGCGCCTACGAGCAGTACTTC. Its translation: CASSQPPSGRGAYEQYF.

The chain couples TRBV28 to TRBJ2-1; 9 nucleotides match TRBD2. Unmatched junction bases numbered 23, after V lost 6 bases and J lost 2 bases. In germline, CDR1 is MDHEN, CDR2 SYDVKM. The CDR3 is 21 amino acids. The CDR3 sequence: CASSSGFELAGPSRPYNEQFF. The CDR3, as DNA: TGTGCCAGCAGCTCCGGATTCGAACTAGCGGGCCCCAGTAGGCCCTACAATGAGCAGTTCTTC.

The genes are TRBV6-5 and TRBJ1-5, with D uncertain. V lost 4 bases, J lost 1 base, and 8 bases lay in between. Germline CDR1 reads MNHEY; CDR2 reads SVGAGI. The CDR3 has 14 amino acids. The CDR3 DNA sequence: TGTGCCAGCAGTTCGGGGATGAGCAATCAGCCCCAGCATTTT. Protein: CASSSGMSNQPQHF.

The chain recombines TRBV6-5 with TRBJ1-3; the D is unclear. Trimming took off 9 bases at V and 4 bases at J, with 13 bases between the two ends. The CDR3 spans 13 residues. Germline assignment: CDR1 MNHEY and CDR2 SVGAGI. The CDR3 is CASKKGRGNTIYF. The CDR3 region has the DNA TGTGCCAGTAAGAAAGGGAGGGGAAACACCATATATTTT.

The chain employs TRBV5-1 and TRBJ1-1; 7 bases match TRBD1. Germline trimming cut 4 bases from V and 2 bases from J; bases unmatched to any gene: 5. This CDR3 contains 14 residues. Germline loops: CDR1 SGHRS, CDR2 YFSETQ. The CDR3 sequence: CASSAGQPNTEAFF. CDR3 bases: TGCGCCAGCAGCGCGGGACAGCCCAACACTGAAGCTTTCTTT. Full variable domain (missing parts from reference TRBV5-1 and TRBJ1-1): KAGVTQTPRYLIKTRGQQVTLSCSPISGHRSVSWYQQTPGQGLQFLFEYFSETQRNKGNFPGRFSGRQFSNSRSEMNVSTLELGDSALYLCASSAGQPNTEAFFGQGTRLTVV.

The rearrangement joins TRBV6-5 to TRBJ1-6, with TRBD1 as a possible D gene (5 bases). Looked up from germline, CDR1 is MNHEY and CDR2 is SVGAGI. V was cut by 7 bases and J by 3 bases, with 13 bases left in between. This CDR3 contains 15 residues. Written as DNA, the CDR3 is TGTGCCAGCAACCATCTCGACAGCTATAATTCACCCCTCCACTTT. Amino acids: CASNHLDSYNSPLHF.

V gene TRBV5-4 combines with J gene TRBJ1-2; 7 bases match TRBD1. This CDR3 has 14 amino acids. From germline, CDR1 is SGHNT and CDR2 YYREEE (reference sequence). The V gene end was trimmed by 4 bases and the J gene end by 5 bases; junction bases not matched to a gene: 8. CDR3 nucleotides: TGTGCCAGCAGCACAGACAGGGCGGGATATGGCTACACCTTC. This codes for CASSTDRAGYGYTF.

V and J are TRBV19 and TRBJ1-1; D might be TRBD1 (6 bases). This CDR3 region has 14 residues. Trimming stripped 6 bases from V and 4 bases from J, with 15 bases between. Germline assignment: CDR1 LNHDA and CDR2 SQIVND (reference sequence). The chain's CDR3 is CASSTQGRGTEAFF. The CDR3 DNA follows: TGTGCCAGTAGCACTCAGGGGAGAGGCACTGAAGCTTTCTTT.

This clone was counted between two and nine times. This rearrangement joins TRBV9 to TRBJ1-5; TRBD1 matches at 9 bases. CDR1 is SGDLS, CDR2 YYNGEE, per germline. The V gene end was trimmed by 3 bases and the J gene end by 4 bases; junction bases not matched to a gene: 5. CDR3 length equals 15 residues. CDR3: CASSAQGAVNQPQHF. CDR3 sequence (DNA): TGTGCCAGCAGCGCACAGGGGGCGGTGAATCAGCCCCAGCATTTT.

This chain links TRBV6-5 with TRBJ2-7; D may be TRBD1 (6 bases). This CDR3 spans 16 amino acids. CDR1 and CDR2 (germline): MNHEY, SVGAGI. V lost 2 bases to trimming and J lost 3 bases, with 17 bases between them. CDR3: CASSYPTGLGGYEQYF. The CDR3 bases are TGTGCCAGCAGTTACCCGACAGGATTAGGTGGCTACGAGCAGTACTTC.

The DNA of the CDR3 is TGTGCCAGCACCAACCGGGGGTGGTTCGACGAGCAGTACTTC. This gives the protein CASTNRGWFDEQYF. The V gene is TRBV6-5, the J gene TRBJ2-7; weak D call: TRBD2 (6 bases). There are 14 residues in the CDR3. Germline V gene sequence: CDR1 MNHEY, CDR2 SVGAGI. V lost 7 bases and J 5 bases, leaving 18 bases between the germline ends.

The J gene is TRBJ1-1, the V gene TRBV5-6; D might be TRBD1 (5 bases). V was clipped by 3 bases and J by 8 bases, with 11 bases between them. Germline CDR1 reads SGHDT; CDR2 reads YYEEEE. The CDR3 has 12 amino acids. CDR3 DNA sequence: TGTGCCAGCAGCTGGGTTAGGGGCGAAGCTTTCTTT. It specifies CASSWVRGEAFF.

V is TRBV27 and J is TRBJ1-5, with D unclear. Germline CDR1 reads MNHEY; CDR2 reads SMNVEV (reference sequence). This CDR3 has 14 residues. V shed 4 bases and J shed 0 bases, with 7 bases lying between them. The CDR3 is CASSSHYSNQPQHF. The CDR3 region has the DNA TGTGCCAGCAGTTCCCACTATAGCAATCAGCCCCAGCATTTT.

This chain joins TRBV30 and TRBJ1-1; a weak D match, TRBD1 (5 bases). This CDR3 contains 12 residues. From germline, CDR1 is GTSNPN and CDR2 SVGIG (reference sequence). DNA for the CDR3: TGTACCCAAAGCGGGGGGGTGGCTGAAGCTTTCTTT. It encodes CTQSGGVAEAFF.

CDR3 nucleotide sequence: TGTGCCAGTAACAGGGAAGGACAGCCCCAGCATTTT. This sequence encodes CASNREGQPQHF. The V and J genes are TRBV19 and TRBJ1-5; TRBD1 is a possible D gene (6 bases). With 7 bases removed from V and 7 bases from J, the gap between germline ends came to 11 bases. This CDR3 contains 12 residues. Germline V gene lookup returns CDR1 LNHDA and CDR2 SQIVND (reference sequence).

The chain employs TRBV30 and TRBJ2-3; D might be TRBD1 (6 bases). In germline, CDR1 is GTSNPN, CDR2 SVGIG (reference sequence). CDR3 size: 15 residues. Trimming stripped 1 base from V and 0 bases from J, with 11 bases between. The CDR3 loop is CAWSEQGSSTDTQYF. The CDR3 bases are TGTGCCTGGAGTGAACAGGGTTCTAGCACAGATACGCAGTATTTT.

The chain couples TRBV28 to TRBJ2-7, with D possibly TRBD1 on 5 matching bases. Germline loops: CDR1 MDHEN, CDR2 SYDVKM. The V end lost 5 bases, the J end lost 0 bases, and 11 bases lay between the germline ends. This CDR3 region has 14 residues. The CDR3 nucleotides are TGTGCCAGCAGTGTCCGACAGAGCTCCTACGAGCAGTACTTC. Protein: CASSVRQSSYEQYF.

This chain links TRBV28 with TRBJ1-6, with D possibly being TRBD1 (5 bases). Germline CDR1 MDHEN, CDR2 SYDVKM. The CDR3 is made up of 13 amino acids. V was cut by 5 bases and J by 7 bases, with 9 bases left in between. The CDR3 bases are TGTGCCAGCAGTCCCCAGGGAAATTCACCCCTCCACTTT. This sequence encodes CASSPQGNSPLHF.

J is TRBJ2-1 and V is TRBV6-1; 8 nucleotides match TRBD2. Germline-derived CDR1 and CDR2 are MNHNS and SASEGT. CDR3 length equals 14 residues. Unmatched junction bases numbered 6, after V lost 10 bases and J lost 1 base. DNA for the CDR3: TGTGCCACCTCTGGCGGGGGGTCCTACAATGAGCAGTTCTTC. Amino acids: CATSGGGSYNEQFF.

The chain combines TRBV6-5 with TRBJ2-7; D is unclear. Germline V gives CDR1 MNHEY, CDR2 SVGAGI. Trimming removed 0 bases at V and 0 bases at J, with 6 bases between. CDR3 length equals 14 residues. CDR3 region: CASSYSWSSYEQYF. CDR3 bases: TGTGCCAGCAGTTACTCTTGGAGCTCCTACGAGCAGTACTTC.

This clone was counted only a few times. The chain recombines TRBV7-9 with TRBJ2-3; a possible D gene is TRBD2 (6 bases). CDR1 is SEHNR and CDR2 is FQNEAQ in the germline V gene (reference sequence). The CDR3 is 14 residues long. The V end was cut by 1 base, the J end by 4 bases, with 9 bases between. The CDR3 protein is CASSLVEGPDTQYF. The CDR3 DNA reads TGTGCCAGCAGCTTAGTGGAGGGACCAGATACGCAGTATTTT.

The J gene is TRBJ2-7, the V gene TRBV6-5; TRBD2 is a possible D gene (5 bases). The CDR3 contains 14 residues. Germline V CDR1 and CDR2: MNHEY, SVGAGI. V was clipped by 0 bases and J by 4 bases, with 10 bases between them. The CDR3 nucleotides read TGTGCCAGCAGTTACTCCGAAACGGGGTACGAGCAGTACTTC. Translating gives CASSYSETGYEQYF.